The next 5 T cell receptor beta chains were all read from a single sample in a study of T-cell reconstitution after alpha-beta-depleted transplantation in children. This sample's TCRbeta library carried unique molecular identifier barcodes. TCRdb used MiXCR to reprocess the PCR reads, holding one entry per CDR3 protein. This sample has roughly 180,000 distinct CDR3 sequences; 14% to 15% occur once, and the top ten carry over 10%. The starting material was PBMCs from the stem cell graft donor, obtained from the stem cell graft. These receptor sequences come from a human donor who donated a stem cell graft to a child with acute lymphoblastic leukemia.

This clonotype has just a few counts. This chain joins TRBV2 and TRBJ1-5; 11 nucleotides line up with TRBD1. The CDR3 loop spans 19 amino acids. The germline gives CDR1 SNHLY, CDR2 FYNNEI. V shed 5 bases, J shed 6 bases, and the junction held 18 bases outside the gene matches. The CDR3 spells CASSRSRLGQGASGQPQHF. The DNA for the CDR3 is TGTGCCAGCAGTCGAAGTCGTCTCGGACAGGGGGCTTCGGGTCAGCCCCAGCATTTT.

This clonotype is a singleton in its sample. The rearrangement links TRBV7-2 to TRBJ2-1, with 8 bases that match TRBD2. CDR3 length equals 15 residues. Trimming at V came to 5 bases and at J to 4 bases, leaving 7 bases not matched to a gene. Germline assignment: CDR1 SGHTA and CDR2 FQGNSA. The CDR3 protein is CASSPREGEYNEQFF. The CDR3 DNA follows: TGTGCCAGCAGCCCACGGGAGGGCGAGTACAATGAGCAGTTCTTC.

This clonotype appeared many times. J is TRBJ1-1 and V is TRBV5-1; a possible D gene is TRBD1 (5 bases). Germline assignment: CDR1 SGHRS and CDR2 YFSETQ. Trimming removed 6 bases from V and 5 bases from J, with 20 bases in between. The CDR3 is made up of 15 amino acids. Written as DNA, the CDR3 is TGCGCCAGCACCCCAAGCGAGAGGGGAGATACTGAAGCTTTCTTT. It yields the protein CASTPSERGDTEAFF.

This chain uses TRBV5-4 with TRBJ2-1, with 10 bases aligning to TRBD2. Trimming took 4 bases from V and 3 from J; bases not matched to a gene: 4. Germline CDR1 is SGHNT and CDR2 is YYREEE (reference sequence). The CDR3 has 15 residues. Here the CDR3 DNA reads TGTGCCAGCAGCCCCGGACTAGCGGTCTACAATGAGCAGTTCTTC. This codes for CASSPGLAVYNEQFF.

This clonotype was observed at least ten times. The rearrangement links TRBV29-1 to TRBJ2-2; D perhaps matches TRBD2 (6 bases). Per the germline V gene, CDR1 is SQVTM and CDR2 is ANQGSEA. The CDR3 is 15 residues long. Trimming took off 4 bases at V and 1 base at J, with 13 bases between the two ends. In DNA, the CDR3 is TGCAGCGTTGCCCTGACTAGGGAGAACACCGGGGAGCTGTTTTTT. This sequence encodes CSVALTRENTGELFF.